This T cell receptor (beta chain) was recorded in a study of technical replicates of blood from several donors. Repertoires were generated with immunoSEQ multiplex PCR, while TCRdb's copy carries only in-frame clones and drops some. The sample records 67,000 or so clones, approximately 92% being singletons. CDR1 is SGHRS and CDR2 is YFSETQ in the germline V gene. Trimming stripped 4 bases from V and 5 bases from J, with 19 bases between. The CDR3 sequence is 15 residues long. The TCR comes from a human donor in good health. The rearrangement joins TRBV5-1 to TRBJ2-7; D perhaps matches TRBD2 (7 bases). Sample: T cells isolated from PBMCs. Written as DNA, the CDR3 is TGCGCCAGCAGCATAGGGGGGGCGTTAGGGCACGAGCAGTACTTC. It is translated as CASSIGGALGHEQYF.